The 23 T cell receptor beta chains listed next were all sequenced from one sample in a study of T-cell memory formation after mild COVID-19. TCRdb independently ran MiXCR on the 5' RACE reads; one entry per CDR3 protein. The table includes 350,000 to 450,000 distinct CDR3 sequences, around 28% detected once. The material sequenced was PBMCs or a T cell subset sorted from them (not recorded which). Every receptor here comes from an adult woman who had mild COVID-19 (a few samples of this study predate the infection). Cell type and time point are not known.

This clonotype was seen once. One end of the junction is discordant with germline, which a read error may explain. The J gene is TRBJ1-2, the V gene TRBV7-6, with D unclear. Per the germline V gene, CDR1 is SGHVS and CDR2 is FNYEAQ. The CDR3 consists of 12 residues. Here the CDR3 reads CASGFRGYGYTF. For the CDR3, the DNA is TGTGCCAGCGGCTTTCGTGGGTATGGCTACACCTTC.

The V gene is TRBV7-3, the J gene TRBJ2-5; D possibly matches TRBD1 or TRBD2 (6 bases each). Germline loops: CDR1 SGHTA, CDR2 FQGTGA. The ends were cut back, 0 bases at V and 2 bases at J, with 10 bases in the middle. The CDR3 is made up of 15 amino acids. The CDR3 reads CASSLTGGFQETQYF. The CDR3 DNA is TGTGCCAGCAGCTTAACAGGGGGGTTTCAAGAGACCCAGTACTTC.

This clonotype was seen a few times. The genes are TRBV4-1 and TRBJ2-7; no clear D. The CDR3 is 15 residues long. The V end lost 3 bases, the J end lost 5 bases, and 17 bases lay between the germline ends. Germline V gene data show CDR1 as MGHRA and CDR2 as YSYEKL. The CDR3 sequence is CASSHRWPTRDEQYF. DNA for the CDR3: TGCGCCAGCAGCCACAGGTGGCCCACCCGGGACGAGCAGTACTTC.

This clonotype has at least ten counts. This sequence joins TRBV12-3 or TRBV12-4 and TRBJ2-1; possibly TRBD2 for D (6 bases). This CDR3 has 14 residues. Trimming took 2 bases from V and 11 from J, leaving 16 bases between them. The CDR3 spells CASSLSQLAGKQFF. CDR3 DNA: TGTGCCAGCAGTTTAAGTCAACTAGCCGGAAAGCAGTTCTTC.

CDR3 amino acids: CASSQDEYGYTF. In DNA, the CDR3 is TGTGCCAGCAGCCAAGATGAGTATGGCTACACCTTC. V is TRBV3-1 and J is TRBJ1-2; unclear D gene. Deletions cut 0 bases from V and 5 bases from J, with 4 bases between. Per germline, CDR1 LGHDT and CDR2 YNNKEL (reference sequence). The CDR3 is 12 residues long.

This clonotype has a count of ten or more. This chain's CDR3 is CASSSPGQGFYEQYF. Here the CDR3 DNA reads TGTGCCAGCAGTTCCCCGGGACAGGGGTTCTACGAGCAGTACTTC. This sequence joins TRBV12-3 or TRBV12-4 and TRBJ2-7, with 10 nucleotides matching TRBD1. There are 15 residues in the CDR3. J lost 3 bases, V lost 4 bases, and 6 bases had no gene match.

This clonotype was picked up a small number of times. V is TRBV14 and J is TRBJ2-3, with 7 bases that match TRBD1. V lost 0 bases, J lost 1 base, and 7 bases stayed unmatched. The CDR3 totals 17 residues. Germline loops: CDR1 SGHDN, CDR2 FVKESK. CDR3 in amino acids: CASSQDIRDRGTDTQYF. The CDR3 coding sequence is TGTGCCAGCAGCCAAGATATCCGAGACAGGGGCACAGATACGCAGTATTTT.

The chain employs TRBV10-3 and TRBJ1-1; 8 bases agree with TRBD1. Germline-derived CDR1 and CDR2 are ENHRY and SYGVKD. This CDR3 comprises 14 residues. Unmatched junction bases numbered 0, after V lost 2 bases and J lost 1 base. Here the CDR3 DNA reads TGTGCCATCAGTGAGACAGGGGGGAACACTGAAGCTTTCTTT. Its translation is CAISETGGNTEAFF.

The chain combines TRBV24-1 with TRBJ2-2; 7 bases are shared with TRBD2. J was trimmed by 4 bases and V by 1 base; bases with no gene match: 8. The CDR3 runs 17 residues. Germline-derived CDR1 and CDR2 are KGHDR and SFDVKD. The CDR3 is CATSDFSSGGFTGELFF. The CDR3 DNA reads TGTGCCACCAGTGATTTTTCTAGCGGAGGATTCACCGGGGAGCTGTTTTTT.

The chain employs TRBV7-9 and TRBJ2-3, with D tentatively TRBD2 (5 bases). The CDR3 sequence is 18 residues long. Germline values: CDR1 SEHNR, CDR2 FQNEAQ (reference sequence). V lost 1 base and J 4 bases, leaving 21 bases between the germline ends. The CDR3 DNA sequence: TGTGCCAGCAGCTTAGGCCCCCGGGCCACTCTGCGGGCAGATACGCAGTATTTT. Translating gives CASSLGPRATLRADTQYF. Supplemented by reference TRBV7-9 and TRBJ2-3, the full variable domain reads DTGVSQNPRHKITKRGQNVTFRCDPISEHNRLYWYRQTLGQGPEFLTYFQNEAQLEKSRLLSDRFSAERPKGSFSTLEIQRTEQGDSAMYLCASSLGPRATLRADTQYFGPGTRLTVL.

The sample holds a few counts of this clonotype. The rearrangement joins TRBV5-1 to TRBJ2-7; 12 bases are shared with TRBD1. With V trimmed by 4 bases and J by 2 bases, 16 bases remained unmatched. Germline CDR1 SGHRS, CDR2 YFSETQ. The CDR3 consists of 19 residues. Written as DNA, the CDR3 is TGCGCCAGCAGCAGAGGGACAGGGGGCGGCATGACCCTGCCCTACGAGCAGTACTTC. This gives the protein CASSRGTGGGMTLPYEQYF.

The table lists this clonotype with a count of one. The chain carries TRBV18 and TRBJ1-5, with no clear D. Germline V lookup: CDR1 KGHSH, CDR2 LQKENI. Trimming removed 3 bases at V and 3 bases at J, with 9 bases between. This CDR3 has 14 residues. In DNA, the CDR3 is TGTGCCAGCTCACCCTCCGGCCCCAATCAGCCCCAGCATTTT. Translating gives CASSPSGPNQPQHF.

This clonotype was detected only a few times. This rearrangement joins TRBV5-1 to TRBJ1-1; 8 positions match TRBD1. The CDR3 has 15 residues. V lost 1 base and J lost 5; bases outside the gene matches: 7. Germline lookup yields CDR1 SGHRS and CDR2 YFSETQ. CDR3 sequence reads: CASSLTGGSDTEAFF. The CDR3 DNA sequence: TGCGCCAGCAGCTTGACAGGGGGATCAGATACTGAAGCTTTCTTT.

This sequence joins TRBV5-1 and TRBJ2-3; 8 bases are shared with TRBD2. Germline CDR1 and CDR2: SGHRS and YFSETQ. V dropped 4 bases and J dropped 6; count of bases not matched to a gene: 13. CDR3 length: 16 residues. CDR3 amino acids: CASSPREGPLVDTQYF. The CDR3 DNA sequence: TGCGCCAGCAGCCCACGGGAGGGGCCCTTGGTGGATACGCAGTATTTT.

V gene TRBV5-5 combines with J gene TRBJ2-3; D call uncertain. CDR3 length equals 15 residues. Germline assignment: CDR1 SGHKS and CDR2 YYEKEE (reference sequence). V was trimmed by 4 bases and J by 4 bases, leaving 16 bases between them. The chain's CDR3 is CASSLRPDPADTQYF. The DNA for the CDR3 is TGTGCCAGCAGCCTTCGACCGGATCCGGCAGATACGCAGTATTTT.

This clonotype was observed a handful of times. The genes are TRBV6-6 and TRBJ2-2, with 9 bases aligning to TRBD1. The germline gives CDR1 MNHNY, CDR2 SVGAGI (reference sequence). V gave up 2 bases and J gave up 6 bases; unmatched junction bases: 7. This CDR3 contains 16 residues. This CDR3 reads CASSYPWTGVPGELFF. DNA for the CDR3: TGTGCCAGCAGTTACCCCTGGACAGGGGTCCCCGGGGAGCTGTTTTTT.

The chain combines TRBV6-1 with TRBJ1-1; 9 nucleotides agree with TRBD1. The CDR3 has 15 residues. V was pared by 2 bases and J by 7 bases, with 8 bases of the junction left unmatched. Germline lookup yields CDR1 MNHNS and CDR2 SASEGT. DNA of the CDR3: TGTGCCAGCAGTGAACAAGGACAGGGGAGAGGTGAAGCTTTCTTT. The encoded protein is CASSEQGQGRGEAFF.

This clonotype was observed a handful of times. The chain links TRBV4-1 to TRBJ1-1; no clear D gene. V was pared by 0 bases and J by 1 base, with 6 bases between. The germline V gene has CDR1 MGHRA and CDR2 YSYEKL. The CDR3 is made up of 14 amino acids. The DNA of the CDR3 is TGCGCCAGCAGCCAAGAGGCCCAGAACACTGAAGCTTTCTTT. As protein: CASSQEAQNTEAFF.

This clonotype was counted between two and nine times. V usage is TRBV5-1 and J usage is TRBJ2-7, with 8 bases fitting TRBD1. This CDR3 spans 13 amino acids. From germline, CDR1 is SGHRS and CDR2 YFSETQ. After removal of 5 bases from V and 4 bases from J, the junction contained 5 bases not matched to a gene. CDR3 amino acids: CASRQGGIYEQYF. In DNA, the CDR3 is TGCGCCAGCAGACAGGGGGGAATTTACGAGCAGTACTTC.

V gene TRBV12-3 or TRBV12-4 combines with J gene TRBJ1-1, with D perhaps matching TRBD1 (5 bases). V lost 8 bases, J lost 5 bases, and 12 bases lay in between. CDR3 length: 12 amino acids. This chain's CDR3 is CASHFGGTEAFF. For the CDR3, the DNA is TGTGCCAGCCATTTTGGGGGGACTGAAGCTTTCTTT.

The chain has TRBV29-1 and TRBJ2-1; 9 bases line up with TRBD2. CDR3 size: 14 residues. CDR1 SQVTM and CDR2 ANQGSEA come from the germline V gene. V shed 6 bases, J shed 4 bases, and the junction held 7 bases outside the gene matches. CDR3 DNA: TGCAGCGTAGACGATAGCGGGAGATACAATGAGCAGTTCTTC. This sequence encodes CSVDDSGRYNEQFF.

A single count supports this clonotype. CDR3 sequence (DNA): TGTGCCACCACTTATGACAGGGGCGGGGGTAATGAAAAACTGTTTTTT. Translated, it gives CATTYDRGGGNEKLFF. The chain couples TRBV15 to TRBJ1-4; TRBD1 agrees at 8 bases. V lost 7 bases to trimming and J lost 4 bases; unmatched junction nucleotides: 11. There are 16 residues in the CDR3. The germline V gene encodes CDR1 LNHNV and CDR2 YYDKDF (reference sequence).

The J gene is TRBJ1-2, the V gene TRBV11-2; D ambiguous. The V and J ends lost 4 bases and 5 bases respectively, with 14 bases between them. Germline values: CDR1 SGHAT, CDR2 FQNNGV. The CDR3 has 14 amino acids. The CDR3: CASSYNGFRYGYTF. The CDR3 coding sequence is TGTGCCAGCAGCTATAACGGCTTTCGATATGGCTACACCTTC.